This T cell receptor beta chain appears in the sequencing data of a study of cytomegalovirus exposure and HLA in healthy donors. In the study overall: From about 180 million T cells, an earlier analysis saw some 120 million unique TCR beta sequences.

This clone was counted a single time. Its antigen is not identified. Regarding the study as a whole: CMV serostatus was the only recorded immune exposure for donors. Overall, around 160 TCR beta chains were annotated as cytomegalovirus-associated.

PCR involved 60 Vbeta and 13 Jbeta primers. Clones were sequenced by immunoSEQ multiplex PCR, and TCRdb holds only the in-frame ones, with some missing. Here the sample spans about 160,000 clones, 75% to 85% being singletons. Germline V CDR1 and CDR2: SGHTA, FQGTGA. The CDR3 extends over 16 amino acids. The V end was cut by 1 base, the J end by 0 bases, with 10 bases between. The chain joins TRBV7-3 to TRBJ1-5, with D uncertain. The origin of this receptor is a female donor in good health and CMV-seronegative. Sequencing used PBMCs. DNA of the CDR3: TGTGCCAGCAGCTTAAAACACGATCATAGCAATCAGCCCCAGCATTTT. Translated, it gives CASSLKHDHSNQPQHF.